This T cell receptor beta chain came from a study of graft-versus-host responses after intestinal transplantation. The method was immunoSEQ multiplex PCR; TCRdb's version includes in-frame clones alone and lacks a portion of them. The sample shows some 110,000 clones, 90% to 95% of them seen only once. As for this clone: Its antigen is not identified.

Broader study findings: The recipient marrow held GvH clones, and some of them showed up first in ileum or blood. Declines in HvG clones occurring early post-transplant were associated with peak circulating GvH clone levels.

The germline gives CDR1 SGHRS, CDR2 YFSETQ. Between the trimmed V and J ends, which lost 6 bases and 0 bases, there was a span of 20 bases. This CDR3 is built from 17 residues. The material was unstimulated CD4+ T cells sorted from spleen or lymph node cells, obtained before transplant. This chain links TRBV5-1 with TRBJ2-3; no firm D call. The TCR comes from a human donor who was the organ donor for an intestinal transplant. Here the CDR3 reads CASIHPSAGSSTDTQYF. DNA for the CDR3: TGCGCCAGCATTCACCCCTCGGCTGGGTCTAGCACAGATACGCAGTATTTT.